This TCR beta chain was recovered during a study of coeliac disease. Study in general: Each coeliac patient was active, refractory type I, or diet-controlled. General study findings and limits: Most TRB amino acid sequences occurred in only one sample. The authors considered this approach unsuitable for unbiased detection of gliadin-specific T cells.

V was pared by 0 bases and J by 10 bases, with 10 bases between. This CDR3 has 13 amino acids. From germline, CDR1 is MNHNY and CDR2 SVGAGI (reference sequence). Here immunoSEQ multiplex PCR was the method, and the copy in TCRdb shows in-frame clones only, minus some. The sample consists of 6,000 to 8,000 clones, 55% to 65% of them appearing once. A note on this clone: The antigen is not known.

The source material was lamina propria lymphocytes from the gut. The TCR comes from a woman aged 60-75 years with active celiac disease. This chain connects TRBV6-6 to TRBJ2-1, with a weak D call TRBD2 (5 bases). The chain's CDR3 is CASSYSRAEEQFF. The CDR3 DNA reads TGTGCCAGCAGTTACTCGAGGGCGGAGGAGCAGTTCTTC.